This record covers a single T cell receptor (beta chain). The source of the sample is a study of shared T cell receptors in the human thymus. The method was immunoSEQ multiplex PCR; TCRdb's version includes in-frame clones alone and lacks a portion of them. The sample shows 700,000 or so clones, 70% to 90% of them seen only once. Trimming removed 4 bases from V and 0 bases from J; junction bases left unmatched: 2. CDR1 is MGHRA, CDR2 YSYEKL, per germline. The CDR3 covers 16 residues. These data were also reused for a study on human thymus T cells. As that study records: The thymus tissue came from resections taken during corrective heart surgery. Thymic and blood repertoires seemed to show skewed V and J gene use. Unrelated people showed highly overlapping thymic repertoires, related research reported.

The chain has TRBV4-1 and TRBJ1-3; 11 bases align to TRBD1. Sample: thymocytes. The TCR comes from a girl under two years old with a congenital heart defect. CDR3 loop: CASSPGTGGSGNTIYF. The CDR3 DNA reads TGCGCCAGCAGCCCTGGGACAGGGGGCTCTGGAAACACCATATATTTT.